What follows is one T cell receptor beta chain and its context. The source of the sample is a study of control samples from healthy donors and cancer patients. Only in-frame clones appear in the TCRdb table, and some are missing; sequencing was by immunoSEQ multiplex PCR. The sample comprises 120,000 to 150,000 clones, approximately 93% of which are singletons, and roughly 6.2% rests with the top ten. V was clipped by 7 bases and J by 2 bases, with 16 bases between them. This CDR3 is 14 amino acids long. Germline V gives CDR1 SQVTM, CDR2 ANQGSEA. The TCR sequence derives from a man between 18 and 35 years old in good health. This chain joins TRBV29-1 and TRBJ2-3; D might be TRBD1 (6 bases). The source material was blood. CDR3 sequence (DNA): TGCAGCGCCCTCCGGGACACGAACACAGATACGCAGTATTTT. Its protein product is CSALRDTNTDTQYF.